These 25 T cell receptor beta chains were sequenced from one sample in a study of immune evolution from preneoplasia to lung adenocarcinoma. Produced via immunoSEQ multiplex PCR; TCRdb's table is partial and in-frame only. The sample records about 26,000 clones, roughly 70% being singletons. The sample comprised FFPE invasive lung adenocarcinoma tissue. Receptors were obtained from a person between 55 and 70 years old with invasive lung adenocarcinoma. Some clones in this sample may be carry-over from other donors' samples.

Points on this clone: Relative to the germline gene, one junction end is altered; a read error may explain this. The rearrangement links TRBV27 to TRBJ2-6; the D gene is possibly TRBD1 (5 bases). Germline assignment: CDR1 MNHEY and CDR2 SMNVEV (reference sequence). The CDR3 is 16 amino acids. The CDR3 region has the DNA TGTGCCAGCAGTTTATTTCTTGGGGCTGGGGCCAACGTCCTAACTTTC. As protein: CASSLFLGAGANVLTF.

The sample holds a few counts of this clone. The chain links TRBV5-5 to TRBJ2-3; the D is unclear. Looked up from germline, CDR1 is SGHKS and CDR2 is YYEKEE (reference sequence). Trimming took 0 bases from V and 11 from J, leaving 10 bases between them. This CDR3 has 12 residues. CDR3 region: CASSLGARMQYF. CDR3 coding DNA: TGTGCCAGCAGCTTGGGGGCCAGGATGCAGTATTTT.

The J gene is TRBJ2-7, the V gene TRBV2; D not certain. Per the germline V gene, CDR1 is SNHLY and CDR2 is FYNNEI. Trimming took 4 bases from V and 0 from J, leaving 7 bases between them. The CDR3 has 13 amino acids. The CDR3 protein is CASSGAISYEQYF. In nucleotides, the CDR3 is TGTGCCAGCAGTGGAGCGATCTCCTACGAGCAGTACTTC. Using reference TRBV2 and TRBJ2-7 for the parts outside the CDR3, the full variable domain is EPEVTQTPSHQVTQMGQEVILRCVPISNHLYFYWYRQILGQKVEFLVSFYNNEISEKSEIFDDQFSVERPDGSNFTLKIRSTKLEDSAMYFCASSGAISYEQYFGPGTRLTVT.

This sequence joins TRBV4-2 and TRBJ2-1; 11 bases map to TRBD2. With 3 bases clipped from V and 6 bases from J, the junction kept 7 bases outside the gene matches. The CDR3 is 16 residues long. Germline CDR1 and CDR2: LGHNA and YNFKEQ. This CDR3 reads CASSQGTSGVVNEQFF. In DNA form, the CDR3 reads TGTGCCAGCAGCCAGGGGACTAGCGGAGTCGTCAATGAGCAGTTCTTC.

J is TRBJ2-1 and V is TRBV11-1, with D hard to call. Trimming took off 5 bases at V and 7 bases at J, with 9 bases between the two ends. The CDR3 runs to 12 residues. Per the germline V gene, CDR1 is SGHAT and CDR2 is FQDESV (reference sequence). CDR3 sequence reads: CASSQNSNEQFF. The CDR3 DNA is TGTGCCAGCAGCCAGAATTCAAATGAGCAGTTCTTC.

The chain recombines TRBV15 with TRBJ1-1, with 10 bases lining up with TRBD1. This CDR3 comprises 19 residues. V lost 1 base, J lost 2 bases, and 13 bases stayed unmatched. CDR1 is LNHNV, CDR2 YYDKDF, per germline (reference sequence). CDR3 residues: CATSRGTGGSKVPNTEAFF. For the CDR3, the DNA is TGTGCCACCAGCAGAGGGACAGGGGGAAGTAAAGTCCCTAACACTGAAGCTTTCTTT.

This clone showed up just once. The rearrangement uses TRBV10-1 and TRBJ2-5; either TRBD1 or TRBD2 may fit D (5 bases each). V was clipped by 3 bases and J by 2 bases, with 16 bases between them. The CDR3 is 16 residues long. In germline, CDR1 is WNHNN, CDR2 SYGVQD (reference sequence). CDR3 coding DNA: TGCGCCAGCAGTGAAGGGTCCGGGGCCGGGCAAGAGACCCAGTACTTC. Translated, it gives CASSEGSGAGQETQYF.

The chain combines TRBV2 with TRBJ2-5, with no clear D. The CDR3 length is 13 residues. Trimming removed 4 bases at V and 2 bases at J, with 8 bases between. Looked up from germline, CDR1 is SNHLY and CDR2 is FYNNEI. The CDR3 DNA reads TGTGCCAGCAGTGCCGACCGTCAAGAGACCCAGTACTTC. Translating gives CASSADRQETQYF.

V is TRBV30 and J is TRBJ2-2; 10 bases are shared with TRBD2. With V trimmed by 3 bases and J by 4 bases, 8 bases remained unmatched. The CDR3 is 16 amino acids. Germline V gives CDR1 GTSNPN, CDR2 SVGIG (reference sequence). CDR3 DNA: TGTGCCTGGAGGTTGCTAGCGGGAGTCGCCACCGGGGAGCTGTTTTTT. It specifies CAWRLLAGVATGELFF.

The chain uses TRBV11-2 and TRBJ1-2; D unresolved. Trimming pared 5 bases from V and 0 bases from J, leaving 7 bases between. Germline V CDR1 and CDR2: SGHAT, FQNNGV. The CDR3 contains 13 residues. The CDR3 DNA is TGTGCCAGCAGCCCGATGACTAACTATGGCTACACCTTC. Translation gives CASSPMTNYGYTF.

V usage is TRBV19 and J usage is TRBJ1-2, with D uncertain. Germline V lookup: CDR1 LNHDA, CDR2 SQIVND (reference sequence). V gave up 5 bases and J gave up 2 bases, with 12 bases separating them. CDR3 length equals 14 residues. The CDR3 sequence is CASSYQTRNYGYTF. Here the CDR3 DNA reads TGTGCCAGTAGTTATCAGACACGGAACTATGGCTACACCTTC.

This chain uses TRBV5-6 with TRBJ1-1; possibly TRBD1 for D (5 bases). The CDR3 extends over 14 amino acids. Germline V gene data show CDR1 as SGHDT and CDR2 as YYEEEE. V shed 2 bases and J shed 4 bases, with 12 bases lying between them. The CDR3 coding sequence is TGTGCCAGCAGCTTACGGGGCTTTGGCACTGAAGCTTTCTTT. Translation gives CASSLRGFGTEAFF.

This clone occurred a few times. The chain carries TRBV9 and TRBJ1-3; no clear D. Trimming left V 3 bases short and J 2 bases short, with 15 bases between. The length of the CDR3 is 16 residues. Per germline, CDR1 SGDLS and CDR2 YYNGEE. In nucleotides, the CDR3 is TGTGCCAGCAGCGCCTCCCCCATATCGGCTGGAAACACCATATATTTT. Encoded protein: CASSASPISAGNTIYF.

This rearrangement joins TRBV28 to TRBJ2-2; tentatively, D is TRBD2 (6 bases). V lost 1 base and J 6 bases, leaving 15 bases between the germline ends. This CDR3 has 16 residues. Germline lookup yields CDR1 MDHEN and CDR2 SYDVKM. The chain's CDR3 is CASSLSGRGGSGELFF. In nucleotides, the CDR3 is TGTGCCAGCAGTTTATCCGGGCGGGGAGGATCCGGGGAGCTGTTTTTT.

The J gene is TRBJ1-3, the V gene TRBV7-2, with 8 bases that match TRBD1. V lost 1 base, J lost 4 bases, and 3 bases stayed unmatched. The CDR3 extends over 15 amino acids. CDR1 SGHTA and CDR2 FQGNSA come from the germline V gene. The CDR3 DNA follows: TGTGCCAGCAGCTTAGACAGGGGGGCAGGAAACACCATATATTTT. It encodes CASSLDRGAGNTIYF. Complete variable domain (other parts from reference TRBV7-2 and TRBJ1-3): GAGVSQSPSNKVTEKGKDVELRCDPISGHTALYWYRQSLGQGLEFLIYFQGNSAPDKSGLPSDRFSAERTGGSVSTLTIQRTQQEDSAVYLCASSLDRGAGNTIYFGEGSWLTVV.

The genes are TRBV29-1 and TRBJ1-1; D may be TRBD1 (6 bases). Trimming removed 7 bases from V and 3 bases from J, with 12 bases in between. There are 12 residues in the CDR3. CDR1 is SQVTM and CDR2 is ANQGSEA in the germline V gene. The chain's CDR3 is CSATRQDTEAFF. DNA of the CDR3: TGCAGCGCGACAAGACAGGACACTGAAGCTTTCTTT. Combining the CDR3 with reference TRBV29-1 and TRBJ1-1 gives the whole variable domain SAVISQKPSRDICQRGTSLTIQCQVDSQVTMMFWYRQQPGQSLTLIATANQGSEATYESGFVIDKFPISRPNLTFSTLTVSNMSPEDSSIYLCSATRQDTEAFFGQGTRLTVV.

By proportion, this clone is medium-sized (0.01 to 0.1%). Other DNA sequences from this sample encode an identical CDR3 as well. The chain is built from TRBV21-1 and TRBJ2-3; TRBD2 reflects the table's D call only, with no check against the DNA. TRBV21-1 represents a pseudogene. The CDR3 contains 18 residues. The CDR3 reads CASLGEAGGLHGTDTQYF. The CDR3 DNA reads as TGTGCCAGCTTAGGGGAGGCGGGAGGGCTGCACGGTACAGATACGCAGTATTTT.

The rearrangement joins TRBV15 to TRBJ2-1, with 7 bases lining up with TRBD2. The CDR3 has 14 amino acids. Trimming cost V 6 bases and J 4 bases; bases outside gene matches: 6. The germline gives CDR1 LNHNV, CDR2 YYDKDF (reference sequence). CDR3 sequence (DNA): TGTGCCACCAGTCGGGTTAGCGGGTACAATGAGCAGTTCTTC. Translation gives CATSRVSGYNEQFF.

The V and J genes are TRBV6-1 and TRBJ2-6; the D is unclear. CDR1 is MNHNS, CDR2 SASEGT, per germline. This CDR3 comprises 16 residues. Trimming shortened V by 3 bases and J by 3 bases, and 12 bases separated the two germline ends. CDR3 sequence: CASSEFSGNGANVLTF. CDR3 DNA: TGTGCCAGCAGTGAGTTCTCTGGGAATGGGGCCAACGTCCTGACTTTC.

This chain uses TRBV18 with TRBJ2-6; no definite D call. The germline V gene encodes CDR1 KGHSH and CDR2 LQKENI. There are 15 residues in the CDR3. Trimming removed 2 bases from V and 0 bases from J, with 5 bases in between. CDR3 nucleotides: TGTGCCAGCTCACCATACGGCTCTGGGGCCAACGTCCTGACTTTC. This translates into CASSPYGSGANVLTF.

The V call is TRBV7-9, the J call TRBJ2-3; 7 bases match TRBD2. Trimming at V came to 5 bases and at J to 7 bases, leaving 12 bases not matched to a gene. The CDR3 has 15 residues. CDR1 and CDR2 from the germline V gene are SEHNR and FQNEAQ (reference sequence). CDR3 in DNA: TGTGCCAGCAGCCTCAGAGAGGGAGGGTGGAATACGCAGTATTTT. Amino acid sequence: CASSLREGGWNTQYF.

V gene TRBV11-3 combines with J gene TRBJ2-3; D remains unclear. The CDR3 sequence is 13 residues long. Germline assignment: CDR1 SGHNT and CDR2 YENEEA. The V end lost 0 bases, the J end lost 0 bases, and 1 base lay between the germline ends. The CDR3: CASSLESTDTQYF. CDR3 DNA sequence: TGTGCCAGCAGCTTAGAGAGCACAGATACGCAGTATTTT.

The chain uses TRBV28 and TRBJ2-3; D remains unclear. V lost 3 bases to trimming and J lost 6 bases, with 22 bases between them. The CDR3 runs 17 residues. CDR1 and CDR2 (germline): MDHEN, SYDVKM. CDR3 coding DNA: TGTGCCAGCAGTTTCGTCGGAACAACAACCGATCAGGATACGCAGTATTTT. Translation gives CASSFVGTTTDQDTQYF.

The chain has TRBV9 and TRBJ1-1; D is unresolved. Looked up from germline, CDR1 is SGDLS and CDR2 is YYNGEE. The CDR3 sequence is 13 residues long. V lost 0 bases and J lost 1, with 4 bases in between. The CDR3 nucleotides read TGTGCCAGCAGCGTAGCACGGAACACTGAAGCTTTCTTT. Translation gives CASSVARNTEAFF.

This chain uses TRBV19 with TRBJ2-2; a weak D match, TRBD1 (5 bases). CDR1 is LNHDA and CDR2 is SQIVND in the germline V gene (reference sequence). The CDR3 is 14 amino acids. The V end was cut by 5 bases, the J end by 8 bases, with 15 bases between. CDR3 amino acids: CASSRYFTGGELFF. Here the CDR3 DNA reads TGTGCCAGTAGTCGCTACTTCACAGGAGGGGAGCTGTTTTTT.